These 24 T cell receptor beta chains share one sample of origin, sequenced in a study of blood T cell repertoires in COVID-19. Some clones are missing from TCRdb's copy, which holds only in-frame ones; the method was immunoSEQ multiplex PCR. The sample gives 250,000 to 350,000 clones, about nine tenths of which show up once; about 3% is in the top ten. Sequencing input: peripheral blood. The receptor set was obtained from a woman aged 25 to 39 with active or convalescent COVID-19.

The chain is built from TRBV29-1 and TRBJ2-3, with TRBD1 matching over 9 bases. Germline V CDR1 and CDR2: SQVTM, ANQGSEA. V trimming: 7 bases; J trimming: 2 bases; junction bases outside the gene matches: 22. The CDR3 runs 19 residues. CDR3 nucleotides: TGCAGCGCCCACGAGCCGGGACAGGGAGTTCCCAGACTCACAGATACGCAGTATTTT. Translated: CSAHEPGQGVPRLTDTQYF.

This rearrangement joins TRBV5-1 to TRBJ2-7; perhaps TRBD2 as D (6 bases). CDR3 length: 12 amino acids. The germline V gene has CDR1 SGHRS and CDR2 YFSETQ. With 7 bases removed from V and 6 bases from J, the gap between germline ends came to 14 bases. In DNA form, the CDR3 reads TGCGCCAGCGGACGGGAGAGGGCCGAGCAGTACTTC. Protein sequence: CASGRERAEQYF. The variable domain in full, with the rest retrieved from reference TRBV5-1 and TRBJ2-7, is KAGVTQTPRYLIKTRGQQVTLSCSPISGHRSVSWYQQTPGQGLQFLFEYFSETQRNKGNFPGRFSGRQFSNSRSEMNVSTLELGDSALYLCASGRERAEQYFGPGTRLTVT.

V usage is TRBV7-2 and J usage is TRBJ2-7; 9 nucleotides match TRBD2. Germline V gene sequence: CDR1 SGHTA, CDR2 FQGNSA. J lost 7 bases, V lost 1 base, and 8 bases had no gene match. This CDR3 region has 15 residues. The CDR3 DNA is TGTGCCAGCAGCTTAGTATCTAGCGGGGATGGGGAGCAGTACTTC. Its protein is CASSLVSSGDGEQYF.

CDR3 nucleotides: TGTGCCAGCTCTCCGTCCGGGACAGGGATTGACGAGCAGTACTTC. Protein: CASSPSGTGIDEQYF. The chain has TRBV18 and TRBJ2-7; TRBD1 aligns across 9 bases. Germline V CDR1 and CDR2: KGHSH, LQKENI. The J segment lost 5 bases and the V segment lost 6 bases, leaving 11 bases of the junction unmatched. The CDR3 is made up of 15 amino acids.

This clone has just a few counts. The rearrangement uses TRBV19 and TRBJ2-5; 9 bases align to TRBD2. The CDR3 contains 15 residues. The J segment lost 3 bases and the V segment lost 4 bases, leaving 6 bases of the junction unmatched. Germline values: CDR1 LNHDA, CDR2 SQIVND (reference sequence). DNA of the CDR3: TGTGCCAGTAGTAGGACTAGCGTGTGGGAAGAGACCCAGTACTTC. Translation: CASSRTSVWEETQYF.

The rearrangement links TRBV5-4 to TRBJ2-3, with 11 nucleotides matching TRBD2. This CDR3 has 15 amino acids. Germline lookup yields CDR1 SGHNT and CDR2 YYREEE (reference sequence). Germline trimming cut 0 bases from V and 9 bases from J; bases unmatched to any gene: 6. The CDR3 nucleotides read TGTGCCAGCAGCTTGGGTAGCGGGGGGGCCGGAACGCAGTATTTT. The encoded protein is CASSLGSGGAGTQYF.

J is TRBJ2-1 and V is TRBV24-1; possible D gene TRBD1, 6 bases. Deletions cut 2 bases from V and 11 bases from J, with 15 bases between. Germline V lookup: CDR1 KGHDR, CDR2 SFDVKD. This CDR3 has 14 residues. In DNA form, the CDR3 reads TGTGCCACCAGTGATTCCGGGACACCGTACCAGCAGTTCTTC. It yields the protein CATSDSGTPYQQFF.

The chain links TRBV7-2 to TRBJ1-1; TRBD1 might be the D (6 bases). This CDR3 contains 14 residues. V was shortened by 7 bases and J by 4 bases, with 16 bases between the two germline ends. From germline, CDR1 is SGHTA and CDR2 FQGNSA. The CDR3 nucleotides are TGTGCCAGCACCGCGTATAGGGGGTTCACTGAAGCTTTCTTT. It specifies CASTAYRGFTEAFF.

The V call is TRBV10-1, the J call TRBJ2-7; 9 bases match TRBD1. The CDR3 has 14 amino acids. Germline trimming cut 2 bases from V and 6 bases from J; bases unmatched to any gene: 5. The germline V gene has CDR1 WNHNN and CDR2 SYGVQD (reference sequence). CDR3 coding DNA: TGCGCCAGCAGTGAGCCCGGGACAGGGCGCGAGCAGTACTTC. It specifies CASSEPGTGREQYF.

CDR3 DNA sequence: TGTGCCAGCAGCCAAGACAGGACAGGGGTTTCACCCCTCCACTTT. It encodes CASSQDRTGVSPLHF. V usage is TRBV3-1 (or the pseudogene TRBV3-2) and J usage is TRBJ1-6; 9 bases agree with TRBD1. Germline CDR1 and CDR2: LGHDT and YNNKEL (reference sequence). Trimming took 0 bases from V and 9 from J; bases not matched to a gene: 3. This CDR3 spans 15 amino acids.

V gene TRBV19 combines with J gene TRBJ1-5, with D perhaps matching TRBD1 (5 bases). Trimming stripped 3 bases from V and 8 bases from J, with 14 bases between. The CDR3 sequence is 14 residues long. From germline, CDR1 is LNHDA and CDR2 SQIVND (reference sequence). The CDR3 nucleotides read TGTGCCAGTAGTATGGGAGGGGTGGTGGAGCCCCAGCATTTT. The encoded protein is CASSMGGVVEPQHF.

The V gene is TRBV10-3, the J gene TRBJ2-7, with D hard to call. This CDR3 region has 14 residues. V lost 4 bases to trimming and J lost 0 bases, with 10 bases between them. Germline V lookup: CDR1 ENHRY, CDR2 SYGVKD. The CDR3 sequence is CAISARHSSYEQYF. For the CDR3, the DNA is TGTGCCATCAGTGCGCGCCACAGCTCCTACGAGCAGTACTTC.

V is TRBV12-5 and J is TRBJ1-1; D perhaps matches TRBD1 (5 bases). The CDR3 length is 14 residues. Germline loops: CDR1 LGHNT, CDR2 FRNRAP. The V end lost 6 bases, the J end lost 8 bases, and 19 bases lay between the germline ends. CDR3 residues: CASGPGPGRSEAFF. In nucleotides, the CDR3 is TGTGCTAGTGGCCCGGGGCCAGGGAGGAGCGAAGCTTTCTTT.

The genes are TRBV28 and TRBJ2-1, with a possible D match to TRBD1 (6 bases). The CDR3 sequence is 17 residues long. From germline, CDR1 is MDHEN and CDR2 SYDVKM. The V end was cut by 5 bases, the J end by 0 bases, with 17 bases between. CDR3 amino acids: CASSLPAGASSYNEQFF. As DNA, the CDR3 is TGTGCCAGCAGTCTCCCAGCAGGGGCGAGCTCCTACAATGAGCAGTTCTTC.

This clone has just one count. CDR3 amino acids: CASSIGLSYNEQFF. The DNA of the CDR3 is TGTGCCAGCAGCATTGGACTTTCCTACAATGAGCAGTTCTTC. The chain carries TRBV7-9 and TRBJ2-1, with D possibly being TRBD2 (5 bases). V was pared by 5 bases and J by 1 base, with 9 bases between. The CDR3 is made up of 14 amino acids. CDR1 is SEHNR and CDR2 is FQNEAQ in the germline V gene (reference sequence).

Turning to this clone: The same CDR3 arises from other DNA sequences in this sample as well. This chain connects TRBV28 to TRBJ1-5; tentatively, D is TRBD1 (5 bases). The CDR3 contains 14 residues. CDR1 is MDHEN, CDR2 SYDVKM, per germline. V lost 3 bases, J lost 1 base, and 7 bases lay in between. The DNA of the CDR3 is TGTGCCAGCAGTTTGGGGGGGAGCAATCAGCCCCAGCATTTT. Translating gives CASSLGGSNQPQHF.

This sequence joins TRBV25-1 and TRBJ1-6; 8 nucleotides align to TRBD1. This CDR3 contains 15 residues. The germline V gene has CDR1 MGHDK and CDR2 SYGVNS. V trimming: 8 bases; J trimming: 8 bases; junction bases outside the gene matches: 11. Here the CDR3 DNA reads TGTGCCAGCGGTCAGGCCGCAGGGGGCTATTCACCCCTCCACTTT. This codes for CASGQAAGGYSPLHF.

V gene TRBV4-1 combines with J gene TRBJ2-1, with TRBD2 as a possible D gene (5 bases). The CDR3 runs to 15 residues. V lost 0 bases to trimming and J lost 4 bases, with 10 bases between them. Germline V gives CDR1 MGHRA, CDR2 YSYEKL. CDR3 sequence: CASSQDHGVYNEQFF. Here the CDR3 DNA reads TGCGCCAGCAGCCAAGATCACGGGGTTTACAATGAGCAGTTCTTC.

The gene calls are TRBV28 and TRBJ1-6; D is possibly TRBD1 (5 bases). Germline V lookup: CDR1 MDHEN, CDR2 SYDVKM. Between the trimmed V and J ends, which lost 11 bases and 14 bases, there was a span of 22 bases. The CDR3 runs 13 residues. CDR3: CAVRRTTRGTLHF. CDR3 DNA: TGTGCCGTACGACGGACTACTAGGGGTACCCTCCACTTT.

V usage is TRBV19 and J usage is TRBJ1-1; D is possibly TRBD1 (6 bases). Germline V gives CDR1 LNHDA, CDR2 SQIVND (reference sequence). V was clipped by 5 bases and J by 4 bases, with 14 bases between them. The CDR3 loop spans 14 amino acids. This CDR3 reads CASSEGGVGTEAFF. The CDR3, as DNA: TGTGCCAGTAGTGAGGGGGGGGTAGGCACTGAAGCTTTCTTT.

This chain connects TRBV6-2 or TRBV6-3 to TRBJ1-1; weak D call: TRBD1 (5 bases). The CDR3 extends over 14 amino acids. Germline assignment: CDR1 MNHEY and CDR2 SVGEGT. V gave up 2 bases and J gave up 1 base, with 8 bases separating them. CDR3 residues: CASSYGAGNTEAFF. CDR3 coding DNA: TGTGCCAGCAGTTACGGGGCAGGGAACACTGAAGCTTTCTTT.

The V and J genes are TRBV18 and TRBJ1-1; D is possibly TRBD1 (6 bases). This CDR3 has 15 amino acids. CDR1 is KGHSH and CDR2 is LQKENI in the germline V gene. V dropped 6 bases and J dropped 4 bases, with 18 bases sitting between them. CDR3 region: CASSLHRERATEAFF. In DNA form, the CDR3 reads TGTGCCAGCTCTCTCCACAGGGAGCGAGCCACTGAAGCTTTCTTT.

The J gene is TRBJ1-2, the V gene TRBV14; TRBD1 matches 7 bases. The CDR3 consists of 14 residues. Germline-derived CDR1 and CDR2 are SGHDN and FVKESK. With V trimmed by 4 bases and J by 14 bases, 16 bases remained unmatched. The CDR3 sequence is CASSPAGTVLWRTF. Here the CDR3 DNA reads TGTGCCAGCAGCCCGGCCGGGACAGTGCTATGGAGGACCTTC.

This clone was observed once. The CDR3 protein is CASSNDRGLGNTEAFF. The CDR3 region has the DNA TGTGCCAGCAGCAACGACAGGGGGCTAGGGAACACTGAAGCTTTCTTT. V usage is TRBV7-2 and J usage is TRBJ1-1; 10 bases line up with TRBD1. The V gene end was trimmed by 5 bases and the J gene end by 1 base; junction bases not matched to a gene: 7. The V gene's germline CDR1 is SGHTA and CDR2 FQGNSA. The CDR3 has 16 residues.